The T cell receptor beta chain described here comes from a study of PD-1 blockade in classical Hodgkin lymphoma. Study-level background: Intravenous nivolumab at 3 mg/kg was given to patients every 2 weeks.

Losses at the gene ends were 6 bases for V and 6 bases for J; bases not matched to a gene: 6. The CDR3 totals 13 residues. Germline V lookup: CDR1 SNHLY, CDR2 FYNNEI. Profiled with immunoSEQ multiplex PCR; TCRdb holds only in-frame clones, not every one. The table lists about 97,000 clones, approximately 88% of them singletons. A remark on this clone: What it recognizes is unknown.

Notes on the study in general: Relapsed/refractory patients reportedly had lower baseline diversity than newly diagnosed patients. Excluded were patients who started nivolumab under 1 year after ASCT, a group that had lower diversity.

Every patient was affected by relapse after autologous stem cell transplantation, while exposure to brentuximab vedotin was not uniform. The chain couples TRBV2 to TRBJ2-7; 9 bases are shared with TRBD1. The sequenced sample was peripheral blood mononuclear cells (PBMCs), obtained at baseline. The clonotype originates from a human donor with classical Hodgkin lymphoma. CDR3 sequence: CASSVGQGSEQYF. CDR3 nucleotide sequence: TGTGCCAGCAGCGTGGGACAGGGAAGCGAGCAGTACTTC.